What follows describes a single T cell receptor (beta chain). As yet, its antigen is unknown. These data are taken from a study of cytomegalovirus exposure and HLA in healthy donors. The study, taken as a whole, reports: In most subjects, TCR beta sequences reportedly gave accurate predictions of HLA-A and HLA-B alleles. An analysis that came later showed most CMV-associated TCR beta chains appearing HLA-restricted. Clonal expansion, a later analysis showed, was greater in HLA-associated TCR beta chains than in equally common others.

The PCR made use of 60 Vbeta and 13 Jbeta primers. Assay: immunoSEQ multiplex PCR; the TCRdb copy retains only in-frame clones and omits some. In the table there are approximately 80,000 clones, more than 65% of which are singletons. Germline V CDR1 and CDR2: LGHNA, YSLEER. The V segment lost 3 bases and the J segment 13 bases; nucleotides outside the gene matches: 13. The CDR3 extends over 14 amino acids. V gene TRBV4-3 combines with J gene TRBJ1-2, with 8 bases lining up with TRBD1. The clonotype was recovered from a woman aged 40 to 50 in good health and CMV-seropositive. Input material: PBMCs. The CDR3 DNA is TGCGCCAGCAGCCAGAGCCGCGGACAGGGATCGCCCACCTTC. Translation gives CASSQSRGQGSPTF.